The entry that follows covers one T cell receptor (beta chain) sequence. Assay: immunoSEQ multiplex PCR; the TCRdb copy retains only in-frame clones and omits some. The profile shows a few hundred thousand clones, more than 70% of them singletons. Researchers sorted participants into cohorts using their self-reported clinical history. This record belongs to a study of blood T cell repertoires in COVID-19. Study details: Whether acute or convalescent, the COVID-19 samples came from the United States, Italy and Spain. Sources were T cells, B-cell-depleted T cells, or PBMCs; the material itself was cDNA or gDNA.

Sequencing was performed on PBMCs or T cells enriched from blood (not recorded which). The sequence derives from a young woman who had been exposed to COVID-19.

The CDR3 sequence is CASSLAIGAGEKLFF. CDR3 nucleotides: TGCGCCAGCAGCTTGGCGATAGGGGCTGGGGAAAAACTGTTTTTT. The V gene is TRBV5-1, the J gene TRBJ1-4; possible D gene TRBD1, 5 bases. The CDR3 covers 15 residues. The germline gives CDR1 SGHRS, CDR2 YFSETQ. Trimming removed 0 bases from V and 8 bases from J, with 14 bases in between.